These 22 T cell receptor beta chains originate from one sample sequenced in a study of T cell responses to AZD1222 COVID-19 vaccine (dated by TCRdb to the early 2020s). Explained via the paper, the time point label denotes: baseline before first vaccination. The library came from the immunoSEQ multiplex PCR assay. TCRdb obtained this table from immuneACCESS and retained in-frame rearrangements with V and J assigned. These tables miss some clones; where compared with another copy, unresolved V genes account for less than half of the shortfall, and the remainder is unexplained. Within this sample are about 200,000 clones, with 85% to 90% of them counted one time only. The biggest ten clones account for approximately 7.7% of the sample. The sequencing here drew on peripheral blood, taken on day 0 of AZD1222 vaccination. The receptors were gathered from an adult in good health.

This chain links TRBV2 with TRBJ1-1; 7 bases are a match to TRBD1. From germline, CDR1 is SNHLY and CDR2 FYNNEI. The CDR3 loop spans 14 amino acids. J gave up 6 bases and V 8 bases, and 12 bases lay outside the gene matches. This CDR3 reads CASSVLTGIPEAFF. As DNA, the CDR3 is TGTGCCAGCTCCGTGTTGACAGGGATTCCTGAAGCTTTCTTT.

The V call is TRBV5-5, the J call TRBJ2-7; 7 nucleotides match TRBD1. CDR3 length: 13 amino acids. Per germline, CDR1 SGHKS and CDR2 YYEKEE (reference sequence). Trimming cost V 8 bases and J 6 bases; bases outside gene matches: 11. CDR3 region: CARLTGDPGEQYF. CDR3 in DNA: TGTGCCAGGCTCACAGGGGATCCCGGCGAGCAGTACTTC.

J is TRBJ1-2 and V is TRBV3-1 (or the pseudogene TRBV3-2); 9 nucleotides line up with TRBD1. Losses at the gene ends were 4 bases for V and 8 bases for J; bases not matched to a gene: 2. The CDR3 is made up of 12 amino acids. Looked up from germline, CDR1 is LGHDT and CDR2 is YNNKEL (reference sequence). The CDR3 DNA follows: TGTGCCAGCAGCCTCACAGGGGGCGGCTACACCTTC. It is translated as CASSLTGGGYTF.

The chain joins TRBV10-1 to TRBJ1-1, with D possibly being TRBD1 (5 bases). The CDR3 is made up of 15 amino acids. With 6 bases removed from V and 3 bases from J, the gap between germline ends came to 17 bases. CDR1 is WNHNN, CDR2 SYGVQD, per germline (reference sequence). This chain's CDR3 is CASRTGSLGDTEAFF. CDR3 DNA: TGCGCCAGCAGGACGGGTTCCCTAGGGGACACTGAAGCTTTCTTT.

This chain uses TRBV28 with TRBJ1-5; D unclear. The CDR3 contains 12 residues. Trimming took 2 bases from V and 5 from J, leaving 4 bases between them. Germline V gene sequence: CDR1 MDHEN, CDR2 SYDVKM. This CDR3 is CASSLGYQPQHF. The CDR3 DNA reads TGTGCCAGCAGTTTAGGGTATCAGCCCCAGCATTTT.

This chain uses TRBV5-6 with TRBJ2-7; D remains unclear. The CDR3 contains 15 residues. V lost 4 bases, J lost 0 bases, and 14 bases lay in between. The V gene's germline CDR1 is SGHDT and CDR2 YYEEEE. The CDR3 is CASSLTPGNSYEQYF. The CDR3 bases are TGTGCCAGCAGCCTCACTCCTGGCAACTCCTACGAGCAGTACTTC.

Points on this clone: This CDR3 is also generated by other DNA sequences in the sample. V gene TRBV27 combines with J gene TRBJ1-2; TRBD1 agrees at 9 bases. J lost 3 bases, V lost 2 bases, and 4 bases had no gene match. In germline, CDR1 is MNHEY, CDR2 SMNVEV (reference sequence). The CDR3 runs 15 residues. CDR3 in amino acids: CASSLSTGGDYGYTF. Here the CDR3 DNA reads TGTGCCAGCAGTTTAAGTACAGGGGGCGACTATGGCTACACCTTC.

The V and J genes are TRBV7-9 and TRBJ1-2; D call uncertain. V was trimmed by 3 bases and J by 7 bases, leaving 9 bases between them. The CDR3 spans 12 residues. Germline-derived CDR1 and CDR2 are SEHNR and FQNEAQ (reference sequence). CDR3 in amino acids: CASSFAAGGYTF. The CDR3 DNA is TGTGCCAGCAGCTTTGCGGCGGGTGGCTACACCTTC.

In nucleotides, the CDR3 is TGTGCCAGCAGCTCACTCGGACTTGACAATGAGCAGTTCTTC. Translated: CASSSLGLDNEQFF. The rearrangement uses TRBV7-3 and TRBJ2-1; maybe TRBD2 (5 bases). Germline-derived CDR1 and CDR2 are SGHTA and FQGTGA. The CDR3 sequence is 14 residues long. Trimming stripped 4 bases from V and 5 bases from J, with 12 bases between. The full variable domain, its missing parts supplied by reference TRBV7-3 and TRBJ2-1, is GAGVSQTPSNKVTEKGKYVELRCDPISGHTALYWYRQSLGQGPEFLIYFQGTGAADDSGLPNDRFFAVRPEGSVSTLKIQRTERGDSAVYLCASSSLGLDNEQFFGPGTRLTVL.

V is TRBV19 and J is TRBJ1-2; TRBD1 agrees at 7 bases. The V and J ends lost 6 bases and 4 bases, in that order; junction bases with no gene match: 2. The V gene's germline CDR1 is LNHDA and CDR2 SQIVND (reference sequence). The CDR3 has 12 amino acids. The CDR3, as DNA: TGTGCCAGTAGCAGACAGGGCTATGGCTACACCTTC. Its protein is CASSRQGYGYTF.

The chain carries TRBV30 and TRBJ2-1; 10 nucleotides align to TRBD2. The V gene's germline CDR1 is GTSNPN and CDR2 SVGIG (reference sequence). V shed 5 bases and J 10 bases; nucleotides not matched to a gene: 14. This CDR3 comprises 15 residues. The DNA of the CDR3 is TGTGCCTGGGCCGAGGGTAGCGGGGGGATCAGAGAGCAGTTCTTC. Its translation: CAWAEGSGGIREQFF.

J is TRBJ1-6 and V is TRBV21-1; the D segment call TRBD1 is taken from the table without a DNA check. TRBV21-1 is marked as a pseudogene. CDR3 length equals 19 residues. As DNA, the CDR3 is TGTGCCAGCAGCCCCCGTGAGGCAGGGCTAGGATCCTATAATTCACCCCTCCACTTT. Amino acids: CASSPREAGLGSYNSPLHF.

In DNA, the CDR3 is TGTGCCAGCAGTGCACCGGGACATAATCAGCCCCAGCATTTT. This sequence encodes CASSAPGHNQPQHF. The chain has TRBV27 and TRBJ1-5; D perhaps matches TRBD1 (6 bases). The CDR3 has 14 residues. The V end lost 5 bases, the J end lost 4 bases, and 12 bases lay between the germline ends. The V gene's germline CDR1 is MNHEY and CDR2 SMNVEV (reference sequence).

The chain couples TRBV6-2 or TRBV6-3 to TRBJ1-2; the D gene is possibly TRBD1 (6 bases). The V gene lost 5 bases and the J gene lost 5 bases, with 12 bases spanning the gap. Germline CDR1 and CDR2: MNHEY and SVGEGT. The CDR3 consists of 13 residues. This chain's CDR3 is CASSTTGLYGYTF. CDR3 nucleotides: TGTGCCAGCAGTACGACAGGATTATATGGCTACACCTTC.

This clone came up once. The chain joins TRBV5-5 to TRBJ2-2; perhaps TRBD1 as D (6 bases). This CDR3 region has 14 residues. Germline V gene sequence: CDR1 SGHKS, CDR2 YYEKEE (reference sequence). Deletions cut 0 bases from V and 4 bases from J, with 7 bases between. The CDR3 sequence: CASSLVGGTGELFF. DNA for the CDR3: TGTGCCAGCAGCTTGGTAGGGGGCACCGGGGAGCTGTTTTTT.

This sequence joins TRBV6-1 and TRBJ1-2; a weak D match, TRBD1 (5 bases). The CDR3 contains 16 residues. The germline CDR1 and CDR2 sequences are MNHNS and SASEGT. V lost 2 bases to trimming and J lost 4 bases, with 17 bases between them. The CDR3 DNA reads as TGTGCCAGCAGTGAAAGGCAGGGACCGCTAGGCTATGGCTACACCTTC. It specifies CASSERQGPLGYGYTF.

This chain joins TRBV5-1 and TRBJ2-1, with D unresolved. The V gene's germline CDR1 is SGHRS and CDR2 YFSETQ. V gave up 1 base and J gave up 6 bases, with 11 bases separating them. CDR3 length: 14 amino acids. The chain's CDR3 is CASSLNAESNEQFF. The CDR3 DNA sequence: TGCGCCAGCAGCTTGAATGCAGAGTCCAATGAGCAGTTCTTC.

The genes are TRBV28 and TRBJ2-5, with 11 positions matching TRBD1. Germline V lookup: CDR1 MDHEN, CDR2 SYDVKM. The CDR3 has 15 amino acids. Trimming at V came to 5 bases and at J to 3 bases, leaving 5 bases not matched to a gene. The CDR3 protein is CASSAGTGGKETQYF. The CDR3 DNA is TGTGCCAGCAGTGCCGGGACAGGGGGTAAAGAGACCCAGTACTTC.

The gene calls are TRBV6-5 and TRBJ1-1; D remains unclear. The germline V and J ends were trimmed by 7 bases and 4 bases, with 19 bases remaining between them. Germline V gives CDR1 MNHEY, CDR2 SVGAGI. This CDR3 contains 15 residues. This CDR3 reads CASTYSLAGPTEAFF. In DNA form, the CDR3 reads TGTGCCAGCACCTACTCGCTTGCGGGTCCCACTGAAGCTTTCTTT.

This rearrangement joins TRBV19 to TRBJ2-2; 11 nucleotides align to TRBD1. CDR1 and CDR2 (germline): LNHDA, SQIVND (reference sequence). V dropped 5 bases and J dropped 4; count of bases not matched to a gene: 3. This CDR3 is built from 15 residues. CDR3 coding DNA: TGTGCCAGTAGTTGGGGACAGGGGGGCACCGGGGAGCTGTTTTTT. It translates to CASSWGQGGTGELFF.

This clone was detected only once. V gene TRBV6-5 combines with J gene TRBJ1-2; D gene uncertain. The CDR3 consists of 14 residues. V lost 0 bases, J lost 6 bases, and 11 bases lay in between. Germline CDR1 and CDR2: MNHEY and SVGAGI. The CDR3 reads CASSYSNWRHGYTF. Here the CDR3 DNA reads TGTGCCAGCAGTTACTCGAATTGGCGGCATGGCTACACCTTC.

This chain joins TRBV7-9 and TRBJ1-1; D is ambiguous. This CDR3 is 15 amino acids long. Germline CDR1 reads SEHNR; CDR2 reads FQNEAQ (reference sequence). Deletions cut 5 bases from V and 0 bases from J, with 13 bases between. Here the CDR3 DNA reads TGTGCCAGCAGCCCTAGAGAAGGCTTGAACACTGAAGCTTTCTTT. This sequence encodes CASSPREGLNTEAFF.